Shown below are 2 T cell receptor beta chains from a single sample sequenced in a study of PD-1 and CTLA-4 blockade in melanoma. Only in-frame clones appear in the TCRdb table, and some are missing; sequencing was by immunoSEQ multiplex PCR. The sample records 15,000 to 20,000 clones, 65% to 75% being singletons. The sequencing used CD8+ T cells from peripheral blood, collected before anti-PD-1 treatment. Receptors originate from a human donor with melanoma.

This chain connects TRBV13 to TRBJ2-4; perhaps D is TRBD1 or TRBD2 (6 bases each). The CDR3 contains 14 residues. Germline assignment: CDR1 PRHDT and CDR2 FYEKMQ (reference sequence). V gave up 9 bases and J gave up 3 bases, with 15 bases separating them. In DNA form, the CDR3 reads TGTGCCAGTCTGGGGGCTAGCGACAAAAACATTCAGTACTTC. Its translation: CASLGASDKNIQYF.

The chain carries TRBV4-2 and TRBJ1-6; D gene ambiguous. The length of the CDR3 is 17 residues. V lost 0 bases to trimming and J lost 0 bases, with 9 bases between them. CDR1 LGHNA and CDR2 YNFKEQ come from the germline V gene. CDR3 sequence (DNA): TGTGCCAGCAGCCAAGATCCTGGGAGCTCCTATAATTCACCCCTCCACTTT. Residues: CASSQDPGSSYNSPLHF.